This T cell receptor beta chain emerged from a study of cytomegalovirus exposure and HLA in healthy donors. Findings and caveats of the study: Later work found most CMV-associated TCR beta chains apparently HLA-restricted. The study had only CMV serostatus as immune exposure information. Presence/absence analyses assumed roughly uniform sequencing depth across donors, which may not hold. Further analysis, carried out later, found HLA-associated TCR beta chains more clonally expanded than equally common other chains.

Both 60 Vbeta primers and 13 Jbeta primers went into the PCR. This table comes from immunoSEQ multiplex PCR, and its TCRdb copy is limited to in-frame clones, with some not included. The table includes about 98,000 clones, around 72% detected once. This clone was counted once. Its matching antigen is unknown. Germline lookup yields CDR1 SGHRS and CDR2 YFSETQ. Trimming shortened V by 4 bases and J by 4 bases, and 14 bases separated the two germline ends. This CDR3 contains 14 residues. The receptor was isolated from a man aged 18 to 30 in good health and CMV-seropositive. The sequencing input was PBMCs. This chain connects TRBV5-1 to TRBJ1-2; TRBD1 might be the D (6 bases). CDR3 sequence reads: CASSNRDTSYGYTF. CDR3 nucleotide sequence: TGCGCCAGCAGCAATAGGGACACCAGCTATGGCTACACCTTC. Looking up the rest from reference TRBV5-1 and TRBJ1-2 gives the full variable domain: KAGVTQTPRYLIKTRGQQVTLSCSPISGHRSVSWYQQTPGQGLQFLFEYFSETQRNKGNFPGRFSGRQFSNSRSEMNVSTLELGDSALYLCASSNRDTSYGYTFGSGTRLTVV.